These T cell receptor beta chains were read from a single sample in a study of shared clonotypes between healthy human individuals. Assay: immunoSEQ multiplex PCR; the TCRdb copy retains only in-frame clones and omits some. The table includes some 580,000 clones, nearly 98% detected once. The sequenced sample was naive CD8+ T cells sorted from blood. The receptors derive from a man younger than 40 in good health. Both conserved end residues are part of each CDR3. A D gene is named only where the DNA matches it firmly. The size field is filled for only some rows; it gives once, few, many or a size class.

j_call d_call clone_size v_call cdr3_aa cdr3_nt
TRBJ2-7 TRBD2 - TRBV29-1 CSAEGLAGQYEQYF TGCAGCGCTGAGGGACTAGCGGGCCAGTACGAGCAGTACTTC
TRBJ2-5 - once TRBV5-1 CASSLRLALQETQYF TGCGCCAGCAGCTTGAGGTTAGCGCTTCAAGAGACCCAGTACTTC
TRBJ2-2 TRBD1 - TRBV25-1 CASSTGTNTGELFF TGTGCCAGCTCGACAGGGACGAACACCGGGGAGCTGTTTTTT
TRBJ2-7 - once TRBV6-5 CASSAALTGNEQYF TGTGCCAGCAGTGCTGCTTTGACGGGAAACGAGCAGTACTTC
TRBJ1-1 - - TRBV4-1 CASSQAHLPDTEAFF TGCGCCAGCAGCCAAGCTCACCTTCCAGACACTGAAGCTTTCTTT
TRBJ2-7 - - TRBV5-1 CASTPVTRPTEQYF TGCGCCAGCACCCCCGTTACTAGACCCACCGAGCAGTACTTC
TRBJ2-1 - - TRBV10-3 CAISDKRYEQFF TGTGCCATCAGTGACAAGAGGTACGAGCAGTTCTTC
TRBJ1-1 - - TRBV7-9 CASSLLGGTEAFF TGTGCCAGCAGCTTATTAGGGGGCACTGAAGCTTTCTTT
TRBJ2-2 - - TRBV7-2 CASSLGWTGELFF TGTGCCAGCAGCTTAGGATGGACCGGGGAGCTGTTTTTT
TRBJ2-5 - - TRBV7-6 CASSQTRGTQETQYF TGTGCCAGCAGCCAGACCCGGGGGACCCAAGAGACCCAGTACTTC
TRBJ2-1 - - TRBV9 CASGEANEQFF TGTGCCAGCGGCGAGGCCAATGAGCAGTTCTTC
TRBJ2-1 TRBD2 - TRBV27 CASSRGASGRINEQFF TGTGCCAGCAGCCGCGGGGCTAGCGGGAGGATTAATGAGCAGTTCTTC
TRBJ1-2 TRBD1 - TRBV4-1 CASGQTGGNYGYTF TGCGCCAGCGGACAGACAGGGGGTAACTATGGCTACACCTTC
TRBJ2-7 TRBD2 - TRBV2 CASSEAPTSGWAYEQYF TGTGCCAGCAGTGAAGCGCCGACTAGCGGTTGGGCCTACGAGCAGTACTTC
TRBJ2-7 - - TRBV5-4 CASSPMAGGGGYEQYF TGTGCCAGCAGCCCCATGGCAGGGGGAGGCGGCTACGAGCAGTACTTC
TRBJ2-1 TRBD2 - TRBV4-1 CASGGLASYNEQFF TGCGCCAGCGGCGGACTAGCGTCCTACAATGAGCAGTTCTTC
TRBJ1-2 TRBD1 - TRBV29-1 CSVGQGAFGYTF TGCAGCGTAGGACAGGGGGCCTTTGGCTACACCTTC
TRBJ1-2 - - TRBV4-1 CASSQDREEGITIGYGYTF TGCGCCAGCAGCCAAGATCGAGAGGAAGGGATCACCATTGGCTATGGCTACACCTTC
TRBJ1-5 - - TRBV6-1 CASSEAHGSRQPQHF TGTGCCAGCAGTGAAGCTCACGGGAGTAGACAGCCCCAGCATTTT
TRBJ2-7 - - TRBV4-1 CASSPRQGGGYEQYF TGCGCCAGCAGCCCCCGACAGGGAGGAGGCTACGAGCAGTACTTC
TRBJ2-2 - - TRBV5-1 CASLEGNTGELFF TGCGCCAGCTTAGAGGGGAACACCGGGGAGCTGTTTTTT
TRBJ2-2 - - TRBV27 CASSLTGTGELFF TGTGCCAGCAGCCTAACGGGGACCGGGGAGCTGTTTTTT